The clone carrying this T cell receptor beta chain was recorded at least ten times. Its specificity is unknown. As to time point: newly diagnosed GD, antithyroid drugs for less than 3 months. PBMC-derived RNA was used for the TCR library. The data belong to a study of regulatory T cells in long-lasting Graves disease. Regarding the study as a whole: The number of shared public clonotypes was higher in persistent patients (about 3,000) than new patients (966).

The germline V gene has CDR1 DFQATT and CDR2 SNEGSKA (reference sequence). The CDR3 runs 15 residues. J was trimmed by 4 bases and V by 4 bases; bases with no gene match: 10. Relying on iRepertoire HTBI primers and Arm-PCR of CDR3 regions, the team built TCR beta libraries. TCRdb used MiXCR to reprocess the multiplex PCR reads, holding one entry per CDR3 protein. The sample consists of approximately 440,000 distinct CDR3 sequences, around 15% of them appearing once. This sample also appeared in a second study, on T cells in Graves' hyperthyroidism and ophthalmopathy. As that report states: HTBI primers drove first-round RT-PCR of the TCR CDR3. In blood, most of the thyroid clonotypes expanded above 0.001 were also present. Median prediction lead before ophthalmopathy onset was about 6.3 months with the model.

The chain uses TRBV20-1 and TRBJ2-7; 10 bases line up with TRBD2. The material sequenced was peripheral blood mononuclear cells (PBMCs), taken at new diagnosis, from a patient treated with antithyroid drugs. This receptor was obtained from a man aged 35 to 55 with Graves disease. CDR3 DNA sequence: TGCAGTGCTAATGAAGCGGGAGGGCACAGGTACGAGCAGTACTTC. As protein: CSANEAGGHRYEQYF.